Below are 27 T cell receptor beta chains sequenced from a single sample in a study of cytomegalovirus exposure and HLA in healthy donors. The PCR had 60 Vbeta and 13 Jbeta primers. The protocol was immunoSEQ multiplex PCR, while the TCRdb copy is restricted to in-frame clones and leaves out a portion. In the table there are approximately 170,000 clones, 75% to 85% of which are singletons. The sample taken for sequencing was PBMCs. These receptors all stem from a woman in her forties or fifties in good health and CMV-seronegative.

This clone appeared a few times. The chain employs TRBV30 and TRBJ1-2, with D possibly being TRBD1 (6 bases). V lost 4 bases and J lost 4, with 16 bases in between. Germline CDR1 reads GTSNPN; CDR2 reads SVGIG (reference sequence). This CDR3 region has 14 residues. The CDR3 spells CAWTLWRTAYGYTF. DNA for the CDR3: TGTGCCTGGACCCTATGGAGGACAGCCTATGGCTACACCTTC.

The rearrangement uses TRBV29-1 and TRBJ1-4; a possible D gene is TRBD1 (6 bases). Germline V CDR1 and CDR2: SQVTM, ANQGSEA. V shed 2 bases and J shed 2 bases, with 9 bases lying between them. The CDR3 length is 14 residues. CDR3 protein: CSVEQGSTNEKLFF. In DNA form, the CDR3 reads TGCAGCGTTGAACAGGGGTCGACTAATGAAAAACTGTTTTTT.

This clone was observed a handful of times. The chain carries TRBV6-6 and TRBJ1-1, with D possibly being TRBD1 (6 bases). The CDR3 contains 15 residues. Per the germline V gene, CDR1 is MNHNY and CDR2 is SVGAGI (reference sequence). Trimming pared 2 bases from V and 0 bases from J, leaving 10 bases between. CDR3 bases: TGTGCCAGCAGTTACGAAGGACAGCTGAACACTGAAGCTTTCTTT. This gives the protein CASSYEGQLNTEAFF.

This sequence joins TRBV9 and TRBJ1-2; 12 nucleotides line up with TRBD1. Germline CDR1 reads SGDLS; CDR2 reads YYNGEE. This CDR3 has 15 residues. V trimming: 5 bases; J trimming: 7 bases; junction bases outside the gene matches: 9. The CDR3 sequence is CASRNGDRGLSGYTF. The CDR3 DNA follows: TGTGCCAGCAGGAACGGGGACAGGGGGCTAAGTGGCTACACCTTC.

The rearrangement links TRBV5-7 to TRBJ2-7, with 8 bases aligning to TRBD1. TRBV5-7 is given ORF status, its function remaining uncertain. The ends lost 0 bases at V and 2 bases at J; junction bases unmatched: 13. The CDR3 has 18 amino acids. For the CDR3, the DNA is TGTGCCAGCAGCTTGGAGAATGCCGGACAGGGCAAGCCCTACGAGCAGTACTTC. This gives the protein CASSLENAGQGKPYEQYF.

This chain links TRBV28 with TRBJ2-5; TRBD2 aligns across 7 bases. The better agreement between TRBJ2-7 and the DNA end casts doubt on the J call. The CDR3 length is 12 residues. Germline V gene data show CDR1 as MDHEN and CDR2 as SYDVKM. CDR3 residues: CASSERGYEQYF. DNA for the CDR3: TGTGCCAGCTCCGAGCGGGGCTACGAGCAGTACTTC.

The CDR3 DNA sequence: TGCGCCAACCCGGAGGACAGGGGCCAGCCCCAGCATTTT. This encodes CANPEDRGQPQHF. The rearrangement joins TRBV10-1 to TRBJ1-5, with 9 bases aligning to TRBD1. The CDR3 loop spans 13 amino acids. V lost 10 bases to trimming and J lost 7 bases; unmatched junction nucleotides: 8. Germline CDR1 reads WNHNN; CDR2 reads SYGVQD (reference sequence).

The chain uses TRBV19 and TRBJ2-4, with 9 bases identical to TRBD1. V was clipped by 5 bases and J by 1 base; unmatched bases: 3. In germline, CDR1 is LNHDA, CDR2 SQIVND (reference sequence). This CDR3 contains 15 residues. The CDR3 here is CASSVQGAAKNIQYF. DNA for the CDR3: TGTGCCAGTAGTGTACAGGGGGCGGCCAAAAACATTCAGTACTTC.

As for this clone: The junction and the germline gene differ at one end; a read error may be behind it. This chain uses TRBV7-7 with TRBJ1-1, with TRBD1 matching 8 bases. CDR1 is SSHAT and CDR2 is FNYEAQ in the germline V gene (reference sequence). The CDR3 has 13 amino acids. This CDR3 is CASSLDRGSEAFF. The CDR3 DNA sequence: TGTGCTAGCAGTCTCGACAGGGGATCTGAAGCTTTCTTT.

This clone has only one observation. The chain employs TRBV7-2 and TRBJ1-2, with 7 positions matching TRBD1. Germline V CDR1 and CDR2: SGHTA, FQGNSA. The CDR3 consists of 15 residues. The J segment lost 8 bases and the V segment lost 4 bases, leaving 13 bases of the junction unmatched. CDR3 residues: CASSSTGAVVYGYTF. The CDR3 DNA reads TGTGCCAGCAGCTCAACAGGGGCGGTGGTATACGGCTACACCTTC.

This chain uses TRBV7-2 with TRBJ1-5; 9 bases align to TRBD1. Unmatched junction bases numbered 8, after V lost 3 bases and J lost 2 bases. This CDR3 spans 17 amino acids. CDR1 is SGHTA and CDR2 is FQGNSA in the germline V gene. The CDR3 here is CASSLGTGKGGNQPQHF. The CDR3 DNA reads TGTGCCAGCAGCTTGGGGACAGGGAAGGGGGGCAATCAGCCCCAGCATTTT.

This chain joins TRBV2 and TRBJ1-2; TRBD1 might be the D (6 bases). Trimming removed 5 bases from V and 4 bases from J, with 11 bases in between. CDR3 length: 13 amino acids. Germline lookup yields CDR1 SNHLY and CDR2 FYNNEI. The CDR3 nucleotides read TGTGCCAGCAGTCAGGACAGAACCTATGGCTACACCTTC. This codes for CASSQDRTYGYTF.

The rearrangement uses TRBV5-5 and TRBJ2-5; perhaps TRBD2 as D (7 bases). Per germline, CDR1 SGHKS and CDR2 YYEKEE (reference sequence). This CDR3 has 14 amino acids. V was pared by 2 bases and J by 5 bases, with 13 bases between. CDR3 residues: CASSFSGGRETQYF. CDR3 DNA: TGTGCCAGCAGCTTCTCCGGGGGGCGGGAGACCCAGTACTTC.

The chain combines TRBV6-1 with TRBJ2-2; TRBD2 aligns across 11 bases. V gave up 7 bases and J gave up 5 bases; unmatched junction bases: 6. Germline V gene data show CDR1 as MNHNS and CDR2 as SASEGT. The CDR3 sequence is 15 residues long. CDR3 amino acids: CASIPTSGSTGELFF. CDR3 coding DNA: TGTGCCAGCATACCCACTAGCGGGAGTACCGGGGAGCTGTTTTTT.

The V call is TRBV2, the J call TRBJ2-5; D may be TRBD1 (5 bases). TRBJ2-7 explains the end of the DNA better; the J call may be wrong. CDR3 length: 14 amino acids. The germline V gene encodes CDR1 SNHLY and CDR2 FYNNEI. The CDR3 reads CASSGQLISYEQYF. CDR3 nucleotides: TGTGCCAGCAGTGGACAGTTAATCTCCTACGAGCAGTACTTC.

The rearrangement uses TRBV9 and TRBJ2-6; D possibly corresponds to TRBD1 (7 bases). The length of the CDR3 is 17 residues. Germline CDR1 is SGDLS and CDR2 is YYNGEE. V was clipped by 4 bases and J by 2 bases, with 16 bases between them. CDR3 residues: CASSPRQGGTGANVLTF. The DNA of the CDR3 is TGTGCCAGCAGCCCCAGGCAGGGGGGAACTGGGGCCAACGTCCTGACTTTC. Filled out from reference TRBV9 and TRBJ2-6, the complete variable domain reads DSGVTQTPKHLITATGQRVTLRCSPRSGDLSVYWYQQSLDQGLQFLIQYYNGEERAKGNILERFSAQQFPDLHSELNLSSLELGDSALYFCASSPRQGGTGANVLTFGAGSRLTVL.

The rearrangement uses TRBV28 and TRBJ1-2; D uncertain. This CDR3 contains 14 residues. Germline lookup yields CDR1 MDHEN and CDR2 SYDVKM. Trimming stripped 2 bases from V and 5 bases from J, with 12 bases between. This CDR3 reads CASSLGQPFYGYTF. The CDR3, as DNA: TGTGCCAGCAGTTTAGGGCAGCCCTTTTATGGCTACACCTTC.

The CDR3 DNA sequence: TGTGCCAGCAGCGTAGCTTCGACAGGGGGCGCTAGCGAGCAGTACTTC. Residues: CASSVASTGGASEQYF. V usage is TRBV9 and J usage is TRBJ2-7, with 10 nucleotides matching TRBD1. V shed 0 bases, J shed 6 bases, and the junction held 9 bases outside the gene matches. CDR3 size: 16 residues. CDR1 SGDLS and CDR2 YYNGEE come from the germline V gene.

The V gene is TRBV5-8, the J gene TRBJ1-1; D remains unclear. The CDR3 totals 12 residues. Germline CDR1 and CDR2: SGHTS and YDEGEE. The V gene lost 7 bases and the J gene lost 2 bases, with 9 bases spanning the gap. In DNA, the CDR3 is TGTGCCAGCTTTGGGAGCAACACTGAAGCTTTCTTT. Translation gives CASFGSNTEAFF.

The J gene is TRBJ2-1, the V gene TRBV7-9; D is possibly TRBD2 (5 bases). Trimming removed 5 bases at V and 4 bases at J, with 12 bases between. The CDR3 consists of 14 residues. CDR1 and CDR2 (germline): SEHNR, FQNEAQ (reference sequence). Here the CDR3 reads CASSTGWEYNEQFF. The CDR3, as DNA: TGTGCCAGCAGCACCGGGTGGGAGTACAATGAGCAGTTCTTC.

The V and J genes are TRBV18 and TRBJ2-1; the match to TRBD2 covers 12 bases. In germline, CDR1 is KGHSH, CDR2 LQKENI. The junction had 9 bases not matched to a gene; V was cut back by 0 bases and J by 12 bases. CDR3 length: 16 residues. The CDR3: CASSPPLAGGPDRQFF. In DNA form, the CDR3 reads TGTGCCAGCTCACCACCGCTAGCGGGAGGGCCTGATCGGCAGTTCTTC. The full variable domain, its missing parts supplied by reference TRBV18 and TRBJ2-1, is NAGVMQNPRHLVRRRGQEARLRCSPMKGHSHVYWYRQLPEEGLKFMVYLQKENIIDESGMPKERFSAEFPKEGPSILRIQQVVRGDSAAYFCASSPPLAGGPDRQFFGPGTRLTVL.

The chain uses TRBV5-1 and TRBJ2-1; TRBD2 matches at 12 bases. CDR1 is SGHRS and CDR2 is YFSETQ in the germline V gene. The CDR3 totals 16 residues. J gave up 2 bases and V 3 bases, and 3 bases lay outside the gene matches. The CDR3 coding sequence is TGCGCCAGCAGCTGGACTAGCGGGGTCGCCTACAATGAGCAGTTCTTC. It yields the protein CASSWTSGVAYNEQFF.

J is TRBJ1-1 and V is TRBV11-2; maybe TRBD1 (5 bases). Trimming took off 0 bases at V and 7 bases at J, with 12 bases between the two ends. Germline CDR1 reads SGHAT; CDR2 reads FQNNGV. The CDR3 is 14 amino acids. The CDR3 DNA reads TGTGCCAGCAGCTTAGATCAGGCGGGGGGTGAAGCTTTCTTT. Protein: CASSLDQAGGEAFF.

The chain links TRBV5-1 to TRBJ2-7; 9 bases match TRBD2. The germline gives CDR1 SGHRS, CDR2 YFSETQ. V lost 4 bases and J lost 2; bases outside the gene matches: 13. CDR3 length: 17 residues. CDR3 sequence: CASSPDFGERGAYEQYF. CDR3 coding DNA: TGCGCCAGCAGCCCAGATTTTGGGGAGCGGGGGGCCTACGAGCAGTACTTC. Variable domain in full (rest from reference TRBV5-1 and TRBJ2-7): KAGVTQTPRYLIKTRGQQVTLSCSPISGHRSVSWYQQTPGQGLQFLFEYFSETQRNKGNFPGRFSGRQFSNSRSEMNVSTLELGDSALYLCASSPDFGERGAYEQYFGPGTRLTVT.

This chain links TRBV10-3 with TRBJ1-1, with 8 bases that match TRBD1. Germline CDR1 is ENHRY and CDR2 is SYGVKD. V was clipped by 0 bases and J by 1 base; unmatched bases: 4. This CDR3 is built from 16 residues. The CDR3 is CAISESTDRANTEAFF. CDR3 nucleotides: TGTGCCATCAGTGAGTCAACGGACAGGGCGAACACTGAAGCTTTCTTT.

The CDR3 is CATSRETNEKLFF. The CDR3 nucleotides read TGTGCCACCAGCAGGGAAACTAATGAAAAACTGTTTTTT. This chain connects TRBV19 to TRBJ1-4; possible D gene TRBD1, 5 bases. Germline CDR1 and CDR2: LNHDA and SQIVND (reference sequence). V was trimmed by 10 bases and J by 1 base, leaving 10 bases between them. The CDR3 spans 13 residues.

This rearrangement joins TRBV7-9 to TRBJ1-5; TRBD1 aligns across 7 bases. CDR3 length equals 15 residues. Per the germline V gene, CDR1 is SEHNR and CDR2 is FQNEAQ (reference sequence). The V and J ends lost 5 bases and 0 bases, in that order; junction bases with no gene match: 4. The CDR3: CASSVGTASNQPQHF. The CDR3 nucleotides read TGTGCCAGCAGCGTCGGGACAGCTAGCAATCAGCCCCAGCATTTT. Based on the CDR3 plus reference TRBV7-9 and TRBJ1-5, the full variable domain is DTGVSQNPRHKITKRGQNVTFRCDPISEHNRLYWYRQTLGQGPEFLTYFQNEAQLEKSRLLSDRFSAERPKGSFSTLEIQRTEQGDSAMYLCASSVGTASNQPQHFGDGTRLSIL.